This T cell receptor (beta chain) was obtained from a study of blood T cell repertoires in COVID-19. Study summary: The origin of the acute and convalescent COVID-19 samples was the United States, Italy and Spain.

Donors were grouped by their self-reported clinical history. Under the authors' procedure: Estimation of nucleated cell counts relied on the amplification of reference gene primers. Clones were read by immunoSEQ multiplex PCR, and TCRdb kept only the in-frame ones, dropping some. V, J and clone size reflect that table, while D and trimming were determined from the DNA. This sample has more than 300,000 clones, with just over 90% found just once. The TCR originated in a middle-aged woman who had been exposed to COVID-19. Sequencing used PBMCs or T cells enriched from blood (not recorded which).

The CDR3, as DNA: TGTGCCAGCAGCCCGTACCCTCAGGATAACTCTGGAAACACCATATATTTT. This gives the protein CASSPYPQDNSGNTIYF. V gene TRBV9 combines with J gene TRBJ1-3; D is undetermined. The CDR3 totals 17 residues. Per germline, CDR1 SGDLS and CDR2 YYNGEE. Trimming removed 4 bases from V and 0 bases from J, with 17 bases in between. Full variable domain (missing parts from reference TRBV9 and TRBJ1-3): DSGVTQTPKHLITATGQRVTLRCSPRSGDLSVYWYQQSLDQGLQFLIQYYNGEERAKGNILERFSAQQFPDLHSELNLSSLELGDSALYFCASSPYPQDNSGNTIYFGEGSWLTVV.